These 10 T cell receptor beta chains came from one sample sequenced in a study of T cell changes during pregnancy in multiple sclerosis. Profiled with immunoSEQ multiplex PCR; TCRdb holds only in-frame clones, not every one. The data contain tens of thousands of clones, 85% to 95% of them singletons. Source: CD4+ T cells from peripheral blood mononuclear cells, taken in the second trimester of pregnancy. These receptor sequences come from a female donor with multiple sclerosis, enrolled in a pregnancy study.

This clone was picked up one time. This chain links TRBV30 with TRBJ2-5; D ambiguous. V gave up 1 base and J gave up 5 bases, with 17 bases separating them. The CDR3 covers 15 residues. Germline V gene data show CDR1 as GTSNPN and CDR2 as SVGIG (reference sequence). The CDR3 reads CAWSGTALKRETQYF. The CDR3 nucleotides read TGTGCCTGGAGTGGTACGGCTCTCAAGAGGGAGACCCAGTACTTC. Drawing the rest from reference TRBV30 and TRBJ2-5, the complete variable domain is SQTIHQWPATLVQPVGSPLSLECTVEGTSNPNLYWYRQAAGRGLQLLFYSVGIGQISSEVPQNLSASRPQDRQFILSSKKLLLSDSGFYLCAWSGTALKRETQYFGPGTRLLVL.

The CDR3 DNA sequence: TGCAGCGCGAGTGCCGGGACAGGGACTAATCAGCCCCAGCATTTT. Translation gives CSASAGTGTNQPQHF. The rearrangement joins TRBV29-1 to TRBJ1-5, with 9 bases lining up with TRBD1. After removal of 7 bases from V and 4 bases from J, the junction contained 11 bases not matched to a gene. This CDR3 contains 15 residues. Germline values: CDR1 SQVTM, CDR2 ANQGSEA.

V usage is TRBV6-5 and J usage is TRBJ1-1, with D perhaps TRBD1 (6 bases). In germline, CDR1 is MNHEY, CDR2 SVGAGI. The CDR3 is made up of 13 amino acids. Trimming left V 10 bases short and J 5 bases short, with 17 bases between. CDR3 coding DNA: TGTGCCAACCAAAGGCAGGGGCTTACTGAAGCTTTCTTT. It is translated as CANQRQGLTEAFF.

The CDR3 DNA sequence: TGTGCCAGCAGTTTTCCGGGGGAGCTGTTTTTT. Protein product: CASSFPGELFF. V gene TRBV2 combines with J gene TRBJ2-2; D not certain. The germline gives CDR1 SNHLY, CDR2 FYNNEI. V lost 5 bases and J lost 8, with 6 bases in between. CDR3 length equals 11 residues.

This clone was seen repeatedly, ten times or more. The gene calls are TRBV15 and TRBJ1-3, with 7 bases fitting TRBD1. This CDR3 spans 15 amino acids. CDR1 is LNHNV, CDR2 YYDKDF, per germline (reference sequence). V dropped 7 bases and J dropped 6; count of bases not matched to a gene: 12. CDR3 sequence reads: CATTSTGKTLNTIYF. DNA of the CDR3: TGTGCCACCACCTCGACAGGGAAGACCTTAAACACCATATATTTT.

This clone has only a few counts. The rearrangement joins TRBV10-3 to TRBJ2-5; D perhaps matches TRBD2 (6 bases). Looked up from germline, CDR1 is ENHRY and CDR2 is SYGVKD. V gave up 4 bases and J gave up 7 bases, with 19 bases separating them. The CDR3 is made up of 15 amino acids. The CDR3 sequence is CAISGAGDQPGTQYF. The CDR3 DNA reads as TGTGCCATCAGTGGAGCGGGCGACCAGCCGGGGACCCAGTACTTC.

A single count supports this clone. The chain is built from TRBV19 and TRBJ2-1; possible D gene TRBD2, 6 bases. Germline V gene sequence: CDR1 LNHDA, CDR2 SQIVND (reference sequence). Trimming pared 6 bases from V and 4 bases from J, leaving 19 bases between. The CDR3 has 16 amino acids. The CDR3 reads CASRGGNGPSYNEQFF. Written as DNA, the CDR3 is TGTGCCAGTAGGGGAGGCAACGGACCGTCATACAATGAGCAGTTCTTC.

The gene calls are TRBV30 and TRBJ1-4, with TRBD1 matching over 7 bases. Germline CDR1 GTSNPN, CDR2 SVGIG (reference sequence). Losses at the gene ends were 2 bases for V and 3 bases for J; bases not matched to a gene: 3. The CDR3 runs to 14 residues. This CDR3 is CAWSLGQPNEKLFF. In nucleotides, the CDR3 is TGTGCCTGGAGTTTGGGACAGCCTAATGAAAAACTGTTTTTT. The variable domain in full, completed from reference TRBV30 and TRBJ1-4, reads SQTIHQWPATLVQPVGSPLSLECTVEGTSNPNLYWYRQAAGRGLQLLFYSVGIGQISSEVPQNLSASRPQDRQFILSSKKLLLSDSGFYLCAWSLGQPNEKLFFGSGTQLSVL.

This sequence joins TRBV5-6 and TRBJ1-3, with D uncertain. V lost 1 base, J lost 7 bases, and 12 bases lay in between. This CDR3 spans 14 amino acids. Germline CDR1 is SGHDT and CDR2 is YYEEEE. The CDR3 here is CASSLSQERNTIYF. The CDR3 region has the DNA TGTGCCAGCAGCTTGAGTCAGGAACGGAACACCATATATTTT.

This chain uses TRBV2 with TRBJ2-3; 13 positions match TRBD2. V trimming: 7 bases; J trimming: 9 bases; junction bases outside the gene matches: 7. This CDR3 has 14 residues. Germline lookup yields CDR1 SNHLY and CDR2 FYNNEI. The CDR3 sequence: CASIGTSGEVTQYF. As DNA, the CDR3 is TGTGCCAGCATAGGGACTAGCGGGGAAGTAACGCAGTATTTT.